The T cell receptor (beta chain) under discussion was sequenced for a study of T cells in localized non-small cell lung cancer. Overall study findings and caveats: There was an association of higher blood T cell density with longer overall survival. Adjacent lung exhibited a median of about 50 among the 100 most abundant tumor clones.

A note on this clone: What it binds is not known.

The V and J ends lost 6 bases and 1 base respectively, with 16 bases between them. This CDR3 contains 15 residues. Germline lookup yields CDR1 MNHEY and CDR2 SVGAGI. This table comes from immunoSEQ multiplex PCR, and its TCRdb copy is limited to in-frame clones, with some not included. This sample has about 36,000 clones, with approximately 92% found just once. Sequenced material: peripheral blood, taken before any cancer treatment. The rearrangement joins TRBV6-5 to TRBJ2-7; weak D call: TRBD2 (6 bases). This TCR was sampled from an older female donor with stage I lung adenocarcinoma. The CDR3 region has the DNA TGTGCCAGCAGCCTATCCGCGGGGCCGTCCTACGAGCAGTACTTC. Encoded protein: CASSLSAGPSYEQYF.